This T cell receptor (beta chain) was obtained from a study of blood T cell repertoires in COVID-19. CDR3 size: 16 residues. Per germline, CDR1 LGHNA and CDR2 YSLEER. Trimming removed 0 bases at V and 4 bases at J, with 13 bases between. Authors' processing steps: Amplified reference gene primers provided the basis for estimating nucleated cell counts. TCRdb's copy holds only in-frame clones and misses some; the assay was immunoSEQ multiplex PCR. V and J calls and clone size are given by that table; D and trimming were obtained from the DNA. The top ten hold approximately 1.3% of the sample, which has about 380,000 clones, approximately 87% seen once.

The sample comprised PBMCs or T cells enriched from blood (not recorded which). The chain couples TRBV4-3 to TRBJ1-5; weak D call: TRBD1 (6 bases). The source of this sequence is a man in his thirties or forties who had recovered from COVID-19. CDR3 DNA: TGCGCCAGCAGCCAAGAAGCAGGGGTCCGGAATCAGCCCCAGCATTTT. Its protein product is CASSQEAGVRNQPQHF.